What follows are 18 T cell receptor beta chains derived from one specimen sequenced in a study of T-cell memory formation after mild COVID-19. MiXCR, run by TCRdb on the 5' RACE reads, gives a single entry per CDR3 protein. The sample yields 400,000 to 450,000 distinct CDR3 sequences, more than 15% seen once. Sequenced material: PBMCs or a T cell subset sorted from them (not recorded which). These receptors were taken from a man between 18 and 35 years old who had mild COVID-19 (a few samples of this study predate the infection). Cell type and time point are not known.

V is TRBV6-6 and J is TRBJ2-1, with 8 bases fitting TRBD2. Trimming took 2 bases from V and 12 from J; bases not matched to a gene: 9. CDR3 length: 14 residues. Per germline, CDR1 MNHNY and CDR2 SVGAGI (reference sequence). In DNA form, the CDR3 reads TGTGCCAGCAGTTACGCGGCGGGGCGGGGGGTGCAGTTCTTC. Amino acid sequence: CASSYAAGRGVQFF.

This clonotype was seen more than once but under ten times. A read error may produce the germline difference seen at one junction end. CDR3 sequence reads: CASSGTGAGRF. In DNA, the CDR3 is TGTGCCAGCAGTGGGACAGGGGCCGGGAGGTTT. The chain combines TRBV12-3 or TRBV12-4 with TRBJ1-1; the match to TRBD1 covers 10 bases. The CDR3 length is 11 residues.

The chain employs TRBV12-3 or TRBV12-4 and TRBJ1-2; no reliable D call. Trimming took 5 bases from V and 2 from J, leaving 6 bases between them. This CDR3 region has 12 residues. DNA for the CDR3: TGTGCCAGCAGTACAGAGAACTATGGCTACACCTTC. It codes for CASSTENYGYTF.

V and J are TRBV4-1 and TRBJ1-6; D unresolved. Germline-derived CDR1 and CDR2 are MGHRA and YSYEKL. Trimming cost V 4 bases and J 8 bases, with 9 bases left between them. CDR3 length: 13 residues. The CDR3 DNA follows: TGCGCCAGCAGCCTCAAGTGGGATTCACCCCTCCACTTT. Protein sequence: CASSLKWDSPLHF.

There are many counts of this clonotype. This sequence joins TRBV4-3 and TRBJ2-2, with D possibly matching TRBD2 (5 bases). Germline loops: CDR1 LGHNA, CDR2 YSLEER. CDR3 length: 16 residues. Trimming took off 1 base at V and 9 bases at J, with 18 bases between the two ends. The CDR3 reads CASSQVGRAKGRELFF. In DNA form, the CDR3 reads TGCGCCAGCAGCCAAGTTGGGCGGGCCAAGGGCCGGGAGCTGTTTTTT.

This chain joins TRBV6-2 or TRBV6-3 and TRBJ2-7; a weak D match, TRBD1 (6 bases). There are 13 residues in the CDR3. Between the trimmed V and J ends, which lost 5 bases and 5 bases, there was a span of 13 bases. In germline, CDR1 is MNHEY, CDR2 SVGEGT. This CDR3 is CASSPQGFHEQYV. CDR3 sequence (DNA): TGTGCCAGCAGTCCACAGGGTTTCCACGAGCAGTACGTC.

The table lists this clonotype with a few counts. One end of the junction is discordant with germline, which a read error may explain. V is TRBV12-3 or TRBV12-4 and J is TRBJ2-1, with D perhaps TRBD1 (6 bases). The CDR3 is 16 amino acids. CDR3 region: CASRLGGGGLFNEQFF. CDR3 nucleotide sequence: TGTGCCAGCAGATTAGGGGGTGGCGGGCTCTTCAATGAGCAGTTCTTC.

This clonotype was seen a few times. The chain carries TRBV4-2 and TRBJ1-1; no firm D call. V was shortened by 0 bases and J by 0 bases, with 8 bases between the two germline ends. CDR1 and CDR2 (germline): LGHNA, YNFKEQ. The CDR3 has 15 residues. The CDR3 spells CASSQEASLNTEAFF. The CDR3 DNA reads TGTGCCAGCAGCCAAGAGGCCAGTTTGAACACTGAAGCTTTCTTT.

The J gene is TRBJ1-3, the V gene TRBV4-3, with 9 bases that match TRBD1. Germline CDR1 reads LGHNA; CDR2 reads YSLEER. After removal of 4 bases from V and 0 bases from J, the junction contained 13 bases not matched to a gene. This CDR3 contains 19 residues. The CDR3 nucleotides are TGCGCCAGCAGCCCCCACCGTCCCGGGACAGGGAGCTCTGGAAACACCATATATTTT. Its translation: CASSPHRPGTGSSGNTIYF.

This clonotype was found a few times. The chain links TRBV20-1 to TRBJ1-1; unclear D gene. Trimming removed 1 base at V and 2 bases at J, with 8 bases between. CDR1 DFQATT and CDR2 SNEGSKA come from the germline V gene (reference sequence). This CDR3 comprises 13 residues. The CDR3 here is CSARGFLNTEAFF. As DNA, the CDR3 is TGCAGTGCTAGAGGGTTTCTCAACACTGAAGCTTTCTTT.

This sequence joins TRBV19 and TRBJ2-1; maybe TRBD1 (6 bases). The germline V gene encodes CDR1 LNHDA and CDR2 SQIVND (reference sequence). This CDR3 has 13 residues. The CDR3 nucleotides read TGTGCTACGACAGGCTACTCCTACAATGAGCAGTTCTTC. Protein sequence: CATTGYSYNEQFF. Looking up the rest from reference TRBV19 and TRBJ2-1 gives the full variable domain: DGGITQSPKYLFRKEGQNVTLSCEQNLNHDAMYWYRQDPGQGLRLIYYSQIVNDFQKGDIAEGYSVSREKKESFPLTVTSAQKNPTAFYLCATTGYSYNEQFFGPGTRLTVL.

This clonotype was counted only a few times. The rearrangement links TRBV6-5 to TRBJ1-2, with TRBD1 matching 11 bases. Trimming at V came to 0 bases and at J to 4 bases, leaving 10 bases not matched to a gene. The germline CDR1 and CDR2 sequences are MNHEY and SVGAGI. CDR3 length: 18 residues. The CDR3, as DNA: TGTGCCAGCAGTTACTCAGGTCGGACAGGGGGCAGAATCTATGGCTACACCTTC. The encoded protein is CASSYSGRTGGRIYGYTF.

V gene TRBV20-1 combines with J gene TRBJ2-7; D is uncertain. Trimming shortened V by 0 bases and J by 3 bases, and 15 bases separated the two germline ends. The CDR3 is 15 amino acids. Germline values: CDR1 DFQATT, CDR2 SNEGSKA (reference sequence). CDR3 DNA: TGCAGTGCTAGAGAACCCCGCCCCTGGAACTACGAGCAGTACTTC. Translation: CSAREPRPWNYEQYF.

This chain connects TRBV5-4 to TRBJ2-2; D might be TRBD2 (6 bases). Germline CDR1 SGHNT, CDR2 YYREEE (reference sequence). Trimming pared 1 base from V and 5 bases from J, leaving 12 bases between. CDR3 length: 15 residues. The CDR3 DNA sequence: TGTGCCAGCAGCTTGCACGGACGGGGGACCGGGGAGCTGTTTTTT. Translating it yields CASSLHGRGTGELFF.

The chain recombines TRBV12-3 or TRBV12-4 with TRBJ2-6; the D gene is possibly TRBD1 (5 bases). CDR3 length: 17 amino acids. Trimming pared 7 bases from V and 0 bases from J, leaving 16 bases between. The CDR3 nucleotides are TGTGCCAGCATCCAGGGCAAAGAAGGCTCTGGGGCCAACGTCCTGACTTTC. As protein: CASIQGKEGSGANVLTF.

The gene calls are TRBV5-6 and TRBJ2-1; 8 bases align to TRBD2. CDR1 is SGHDT and CDR2 is YYEEEE in the germline V gene. With V trimmed by 1 base and J by 7 bases, 10 bases remained unmatched. The CDR3 is made up of 16 amino acids. In DNA, the CDR3 is TGTGCCAGCAGCTTGCGAGGCGGGGGGTTCGAGAATGAGCAGTTCTTC. This translates into CASSLRGGGFENEQFF.

The genes are TRBV6-2 or TRBV6-3 and TRBJ1-1, with D maybe TRBD1 (6 bases). Per the germline V gene, CDR1 is MNHEY and CDR2 is SVGEGT. V was trimmed by 6 bases and J by 5 bases, leaving 19 bases between them. CDR3 length: 15 amino acids. The CDR3 coding sequence is TGTGCCAGCAGAGCCCGGGGACACGGGCTGACTGAAGCTTTCTTT. This encodes CASRARGHGLTEAFF.

The J gene is TRBJ1-5, the V gene TRBV7-2, with D unresolved. The germline V and J ends were trimmed by 2 bases and 6 bases, with 5 bases remaining between them. CDR3 length: 12 amino acids. Germline CDR1 is SGHTA and CDR2 is FQGNSA. This chain's CDR3 is CASSLISQPQHF. In nucleotides, the CDR3 is TGTGCCAGCAGCTTAATCAGTCAGCCCCAGCATTTT.